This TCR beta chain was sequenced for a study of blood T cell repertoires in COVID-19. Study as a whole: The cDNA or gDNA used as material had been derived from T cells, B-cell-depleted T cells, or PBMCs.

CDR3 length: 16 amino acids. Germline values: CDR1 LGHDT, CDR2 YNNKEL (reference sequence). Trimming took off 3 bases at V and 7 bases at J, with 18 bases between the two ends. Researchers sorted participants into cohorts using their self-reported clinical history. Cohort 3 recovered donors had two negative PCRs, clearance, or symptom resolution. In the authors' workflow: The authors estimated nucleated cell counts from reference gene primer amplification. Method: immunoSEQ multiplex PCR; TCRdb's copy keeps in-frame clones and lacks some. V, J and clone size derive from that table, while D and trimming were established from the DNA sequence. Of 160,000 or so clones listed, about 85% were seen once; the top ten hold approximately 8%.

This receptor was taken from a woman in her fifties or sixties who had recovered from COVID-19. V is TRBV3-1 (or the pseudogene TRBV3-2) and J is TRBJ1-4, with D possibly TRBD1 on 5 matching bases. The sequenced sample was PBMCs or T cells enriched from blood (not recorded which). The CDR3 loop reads CASSQDFGTFLEKLFF. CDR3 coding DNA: TGTGCCAGCAGCCAGGACTTCGGGACTTTCCTTGAAAAACTGTTTTTT.